A single sample is the source of the 3 T cell receptor beta chains below, sequenced in a study of cytomegalovirus exposure and HLA in healthy donors. The PCR used 60 Vbeta and 13 Jbeta primers. The table came from immunoSEQ multiplex PCR; TCRdb's copy has only in-frame clones and leaves some out. The table shows 120,000 or so clones, with around 70% occurring only once. Sequenced input: PBMCs. These receptors all come from a man aged 40-49 years in good health and CMV-seropositive.

The chain has TRBV27 and TRBJ1-5, with D possibly being TRBD1 (6 bases). V shed 0 bases and J shed 7 bases, with 13 bases lying between them. Per germline, CDR1 MNHEY and CDR2 SMNVEV (reference sequence). The CDR3 contains 15 residues. In DNA form, the CDR3 reads TGTGCCAGCAGTTTATCGCAGGGGCTGGGACAGCCCCAGCATTTT. Residues: CASSLSQGLGQPQHF.

V and J are TRBV6-1 and TRBJ2-5; 10 nucleotides agree with TRBD1. The ends lost 4 bases at V and 1 base at J; junction bases unmatched: 0. In germline, CDR1 is MNHNS, CDR2 SASEGT. The CDR3 extends over 14 amino acids. This CDR3 reads CASSGQGAQETQYF. CDR3 nucleotides: TGTGCCAGCAGTGGACAGGGGGCCCAAGAGACCCAGTACTTC.

This clone was counted only a few times. CDR3 nucleotides: TGTGCCAGCAGTTTCGGGGGGCCCGGGGAGACCCAGTACTTC. Translation: CASSFGGPGETQYF. This chain connects TRBV27 to TRBJ2-5, with D perhaps TRBD2 (7 bases). This CDR3 spans 14 amino acids. Per the germline V gene, CDR1 is MNHEY and CDR2 is SMNVEV (reference sequence). V lost 3 bases to trimming and J lost 5 bases, with 13 bases between them.